This T cell receptor beta chain was sequenced during a study of T-cell reconstitution after alpha-beta-depleted transplantation in children. Study-wide results and limits: Reports say that about two months after transplant, the alpha-beta T cells came out of several hundred graft clones that had expanded. Newly produced T cells mostly accounted for T-cell counts and diversity one year post-transplant.

Preparation of the TCRbeta library used unique molecular identifiers. MiXCR was run by TCRdb on the PCR reads, yielding one entry per CDR3 protein. Seen here are about 78,000 distinct CDR3 sequences, 11% to 15% observed once, and the top ten hold 25% to 30%. This clonotype was detected a few times. Its antigen is undetermined. The CDR3 is 16 amino acids. CDR1 is SGHVS, CDR2 FNYEAQ, per germline. With 0 bases removed from V and 2 bases from J, the gap between germline ends came to 13 bases. This sequence originates from a male patient between 2 and 10 years old who had a stem cell transplant for acute lymphoblastic leukemia, so the T cells may come from the graft donor. This material consisted of PBMCs, mostly from graft donor cells, taken 180 days after TCRalphabeta/CD19-depleted stem cell transplant. The gene calls are TRBV7-6 and TRBJ1-1, with D unclear. The chain's CDR3 is CASSLASTNGNTEAFF. As DNA, the CDR3 is TGTGCCAGCAGCTTAGCCTCGACGAATGGAAACACTGAAGCTTTCTTT.